The 5 T cell receptor beta chains below all came from one sample that was sequenced in a study of radiation and T cells in renal cell carcinoma (dated by TCRdb to about 2020). The sample's time point label is to be understood as: blood 4 weeks post-SBRT, at nephrectomy. The sample's treatment or condition, from its label and the paper: 15 Gy SBRT to primary tumor, nephrectomy 4 weeks later. The library was made by the immunoSEQ multiplex PCR assay. TCRdb limited this immuneACCESS table to in-frame rearrangements with V and J called. A share of clones is missing; checked studies link under half to unresolved V genes, and the rest is unexplained. This sample lists about 64,000 clones; around three quarters were detected once. Together, the top ten hold about 6.4% of the sample. The sequencing used blood, collected from a patient whose treatment included radiotherapy and nephrectomy. The receptors were gathered from a man aged 55 to 70 with renal cell carcinoma.

The chain has TRBV5-6 and TRBJ1-2; D gene ambiguous. The CDR3 is 12 residues long. Trimming removed 7 bases at V and 2 bases at J, with 9 bases between. The germline V gene has CDR1 SGHDT and CDR2 YYEEEE. CDR3 DNA sequence: TGTGCCAGCTCTAGGAGAAACTATGGCTACACCTTC. Its protein is CASSRRNYGYTF.

The chain has TRBV30 and TRBJ1-5; no reliable D call. Trimming pared 3 bases from V and 1 base from J, leaving 13 bases between. The V gene's germline CDR1 is GTSNPN and CDR2 SVGIG (reference sequence). The CDR3 is 15 amino acids. CDR3 residues: CAWSTGDTSNQPQHF. For the CDR3, the DNA is TGTGCCTGGAGCACCGGCGACACCAGCAATCAGCCCCAGCATTTT. Full variable domain (remainder filled in from reference TRBV30 and TRBJ1-5): SQTIHQWPATLVQPVGSPLSLECTVEGTSNPNLYWYRQAAGRGLQLLFYSVGIGQISSEVPQNLSASRPQDRQFILSSKKLLLSDSGFYLCAWSTGDTSNQPQHFGDGTRLSIL.

The chain combines TRBV30 with TRBJ1-6; no reliable D call. Germline V gene data show CDR1 as GTSNPN and CDR2 as SVGIG (reference sequence). The germline V and J ends were trimmed by 3 bases and 7 bases, with 10 bases remaining between them. The CDR3 runs 13 residues. CDR3 sequence reads: CAWRTGPNSPLHF. CDR3 nucleotide sequence: TGTGCCTGGAGAACGGGCCCAAATTCACCCCTCCACTTT.

The chain couples TRBV12-5 to TRBJ2-5; 7 bases line up with TRBD1. V gave up 6 bases and J gave up 2 bases; unmatched junction bases: 6. The CDR3 runs 14 residues. The germline V gene has CDR1 LGHNT and CDR2 FRNRAP. In DNA, the CDR3 is TGTGCTAGTGGCTCCGGGACAGCTCAAGAGACCCAGTACTTC. The encoded protein is CASGSGTAQETQYF.

The chain combines TRBV29-1 with TRBJ2-7, with 7 bases lining up with TRBD1. Trimming at V came to 0 bases and at J to 6 bases, leaving 5 bases not matched to a gene. The CDR3 consists of 13 residues. CDR1 is SQVTM and CDR2 is ANQGSEA in the germline V gene. DNA for the CDR3: TGCAGCGTTGAAGATGGTACAGGGGCCGAGCAGTACTTC. Translating gives CSVEDGTGAEQYF.